The 11 T cell receptor beta chains presented below share a single source sample, sequenced in a study of cytomegalovirus exposure and HLA in healthy donors. Assay used: immunoSEQ multiplex PCR; TCRdb lists only in-frame clones, some missing. This table has 200,000 to 250,000 clones, roughly 80% appearing once. Sequenced material: PBMCs. Source of these receptors: a woman aged 18-29 years in good health and CMV-seronegative.

This clone was observed a single time. V gene TRBV6-6 combines with J gene TRBJ1-2, with TRBD1 matching over 7 bases. The CDR3 runs 13 residues. CDR1 MNHNY and CDR2 SVGAGI come from the germline V gene (reference sequence). J lost 13 bases, V lost 6 bases, and 14 bases had no gene match. Here the CDR3 reads CASSKQGTRDVTF. The CDR3 nucleotides are TGTGCCAGCAGCAAACAGGGGACTCGGGATGTCACCTTC.

This chain links TRBV5-1 with TRBJ2-5, with 10 bases matching TRBD1. This CDR3 is built from 14 residues. V lost 3 bases to trimming and J lost 5 bases; unmatched junction nucleotides: 4. The V gene's germline CDR1 is SGHRS and CDR2 YFSETQ. The CDR3 DNA reads TGCGCCAGCAGCTCTGGACAGGGGGGCGAGACCCAGTACTTC. Amino acids: CASSSGQGGETQYF. Full variable domain (rest looked up from reference TRBV5-1 and TRBJ2-5): KAGVTQTPRYLIKTRGQQVTLSCSPISGHRSVSWYQQTPGQGLQFLFEYFSETQRNKGNFPGRFSGRQFSNSRSEMNVSTLELGDSALYLCASSSGQGGETQYFGPGTRLLVL.

The CDR3 loop reads CASSSRGADYGYTF. The CDR3 nucleotides are TGTGCCAGCAGTTCCAGGGGCGCGGACTATGGCTACACCTTC. This rearrangement joins TRBV2 to TRBJ1-2; tentatively, D is TRBD1 (6 bases). Germline lookup yields CDR1 SNHLY and CDR2 FYNNEI. V was cut by 5 bases and J by 3 bases, with 13 bases left in between. There are 14 residues in the CDR3.

The chain is built from TRBV7-2 and TRBJ1-4, with D unresolved. This CDR3 contains 17 residues. Germline CDR1 SGHTA, CDR2 FQGNSA. V gave up 2 bases and J gave up 0 bases, with 13 bases separating them. CDR3 sequence (DNA): TGTGCCAGCAGCTTAAATCCCTCGGGGACAACTAATGAAAAACTGTTTTTT. Protein product: CASSLNPSGTTNEKLFF. Using reference TRBV7-2 and TRBJ1-4 for the parts outside the CDR3, the full variable domain is GAGVSQSPSNKVTEKGKDVELRCDPISGHTALYWYRQSLGQGLEFLIYFQGNSAPDKSGLPSDRFSAERTGGSVSTLTIQRTQQEDSAVYLCASSLNPSGTTNEKLFFGSGTQLSVL.

This clone turned up a few times. The chain joins TRBV6-6 to TRBJ1-2, with D hard to call. Trimming removed 7 bases at V and 1 base at J, with 10 bases between. This CDR3 comprises 13 residues. Germline values: CDR1 MNHNY, CDR2 SVGAGI (reference sequence). CDR3: CASIPDINYGYTF. CDR3 bases: TGTGCCAGCATTCCCGATATTAACTATGGCTACACCTTC.

As to this clone: Other DNA sequences of this sample code for an identical CDR3. The chain has TRBV2 and TRBJ1-2, with 12 bases fitting TRBD1. CDR1 and CDR2 from the germline V gene are SNHLY and FYNNEI. The J segment lost 5 bases and the V segment lost 6 bases, leaving 4 bases of the junction unmatched. The CDR3 contains 14 residues. CDR3 bases: TGTGCCAGCAGCGGGGACAGGGGGCTGTATGGCTACACCTTC. Translated, it gives CASSGDRGLYGYTF.

This clone was observed a few times. The rearrangement uses TRBV6-5 and TRBJ1-1; TRBD1 aligns across 7 bases. J lost 7 bases, V lost 5 bases, and 10 bases had no gene match. The CDR3 runs 14 residues. Germline-derived CDR1 and CDR2 are MNHEY and SVGAGI. This CDR3 is CASSPGQLLREAFF. In DNA, the CDR3 is TGTGCCAGCAGTCCGGGACAGTTACTTCGTGAAGCTTTCTTT.

This CDR3 is CASSSSGTNTGELFF. CDR3 coding DNA: TGTGCCAGCAGTTCCTCCGGGACGAACACCGGGGAGCTGTTTTTT. The chain recombines TRBV7-6 with TRBJ2-2, with TRBD2 as a possible D gene (5 bases). This CDR3 is built from 15 residues. V lost 6 bases and J 0 bases, leaving 11 bases between the germline ends. From germline, CDR1 is SGHVS and CDR2 FNYEAQ.

This clone was seen a single time. The chain combines TRBV5-1 with TRBJ2-1; no firm D call. Germline V gene lookup returns CDR1 SGHRS and CDR2 YFSETQ. Trimming stripped 1 base from V and 5 bases from J, with 13 bases between. This CDR3 has 15 residues. The DNA of the CDR3 is TGCGCCAGCAGCTTGAGTCCGGCAGAGGACAATGAGCAGTTCTTC. Its translation: CASSLSPAEDNEQFF.

This clone was found a few times. This rearrangement joins TRBV5-1 to TRBJ1-2; 7 bases match TRBD1. The CDR3 is made up of 15 amino acids. The trim removed 1 base at V and 6 bases at J, leaving 9 bases unmatched. The germline V gene encodes CDR1 SGHRS and CDR2 YFSETQ. In DNA form, the CDR3 reads TGCGCCAGCAGCTTGTCTATAGGGGGCTTGGATGGCTACACCTTC. It translates to CASSLSIGGLDGYTF. Using reference TRBV5-1 and TRBJ1-2 for the parts outside the CDR3, the full variable domain is KAGVTQTPRYLIKTRGQQVTLSCSPISGHRSVSWYQQTPGQGLQFLFEYFSETQRNKGNFPGRFSGRQFSNSRSEMNVSTLELGDSALYLCASSLSIGGLDGYTFGSGTRLTVV.

The genes are TRBV10-3 and TRBJ2-3, with D uncertain. V was cut by 4 bases and J by 5 bases, with 7 bases left in between. The CDR3 extends over 12 amino acids. Germline values: CDR1 ENHRY, CDR2 SYGVKD. In DNA, the CDR3 is TGTGCCATCAGTGGGGGTGGAGATACGCAGTATTTT. Its translation is CAISGGGDTQYF.